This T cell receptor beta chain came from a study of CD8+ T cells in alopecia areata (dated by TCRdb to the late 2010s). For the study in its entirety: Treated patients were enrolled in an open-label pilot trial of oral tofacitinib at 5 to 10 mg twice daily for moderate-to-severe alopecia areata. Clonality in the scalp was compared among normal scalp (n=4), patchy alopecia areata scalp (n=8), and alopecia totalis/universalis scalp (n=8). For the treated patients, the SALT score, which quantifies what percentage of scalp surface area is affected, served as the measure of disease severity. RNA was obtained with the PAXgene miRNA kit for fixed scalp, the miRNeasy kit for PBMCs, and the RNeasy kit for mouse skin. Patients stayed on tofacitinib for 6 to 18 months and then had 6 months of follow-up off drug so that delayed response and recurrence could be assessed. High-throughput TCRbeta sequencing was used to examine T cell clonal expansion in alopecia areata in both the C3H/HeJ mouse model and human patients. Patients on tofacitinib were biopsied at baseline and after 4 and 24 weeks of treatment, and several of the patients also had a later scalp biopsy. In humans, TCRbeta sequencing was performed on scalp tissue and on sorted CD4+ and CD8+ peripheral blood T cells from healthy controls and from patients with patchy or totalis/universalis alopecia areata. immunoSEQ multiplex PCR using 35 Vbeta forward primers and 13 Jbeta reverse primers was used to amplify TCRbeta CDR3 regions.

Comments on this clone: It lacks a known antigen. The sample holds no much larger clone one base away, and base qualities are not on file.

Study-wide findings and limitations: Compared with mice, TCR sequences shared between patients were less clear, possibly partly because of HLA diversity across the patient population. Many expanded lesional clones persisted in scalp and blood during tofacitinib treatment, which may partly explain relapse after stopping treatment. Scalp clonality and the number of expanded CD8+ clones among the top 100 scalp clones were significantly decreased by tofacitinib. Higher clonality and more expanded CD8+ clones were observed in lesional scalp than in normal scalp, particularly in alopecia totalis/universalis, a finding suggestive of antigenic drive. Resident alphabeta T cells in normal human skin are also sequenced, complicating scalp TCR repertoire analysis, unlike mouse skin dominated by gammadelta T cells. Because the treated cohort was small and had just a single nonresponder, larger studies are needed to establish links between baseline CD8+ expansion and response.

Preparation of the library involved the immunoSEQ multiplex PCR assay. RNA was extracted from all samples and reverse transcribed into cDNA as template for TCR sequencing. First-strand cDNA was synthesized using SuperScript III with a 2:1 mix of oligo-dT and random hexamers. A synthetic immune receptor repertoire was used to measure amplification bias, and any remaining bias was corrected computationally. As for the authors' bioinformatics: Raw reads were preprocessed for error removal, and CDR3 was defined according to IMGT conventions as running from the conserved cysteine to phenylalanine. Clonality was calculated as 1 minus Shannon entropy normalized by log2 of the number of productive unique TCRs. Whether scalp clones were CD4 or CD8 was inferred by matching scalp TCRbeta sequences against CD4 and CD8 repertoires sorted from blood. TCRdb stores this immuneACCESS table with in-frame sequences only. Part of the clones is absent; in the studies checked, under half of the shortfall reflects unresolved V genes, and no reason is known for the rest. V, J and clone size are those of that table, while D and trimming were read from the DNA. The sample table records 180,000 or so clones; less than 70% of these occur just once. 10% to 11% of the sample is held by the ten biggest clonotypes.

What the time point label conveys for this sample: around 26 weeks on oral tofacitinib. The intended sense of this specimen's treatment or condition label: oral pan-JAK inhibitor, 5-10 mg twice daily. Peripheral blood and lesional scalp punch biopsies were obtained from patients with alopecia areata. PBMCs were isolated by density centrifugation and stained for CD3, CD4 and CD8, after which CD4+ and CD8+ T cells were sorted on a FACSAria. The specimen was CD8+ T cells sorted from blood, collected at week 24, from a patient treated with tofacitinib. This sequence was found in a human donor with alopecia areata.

Here is the DNA: TGTGCCAGCAGCCTCGGACAGGATTCACCCCTCCACTTT. Translated, this gives CASSLGQDSPLHF. The V and J genes are TRBV7-8 and TRBJ1-6; 7 bases in between match TRBD1. The CDR1 and CDR2 encoded by the germline V gene are SGHVS and FQNEAQ. From cysteine to phenylalanine, the CDR3 is 13 amino acids long. The CDR3 DNA has 39 bases and is translated from base 1. Trimmed from V: 5 bases; trimmed from J: 8 bases; junction bases lacking a gene match: 3.